These 25 T cell receptor beta chains share one sample of origin, sequenced in a study of blood T cell repertoires in COVID-19. Profiling relied on immunoSEQ multiplex PCR, and the TCRdb table lists in-frame clones only, not all of them. Among over 30,000 clones listed, about 89% were seen once. Input material: peripheral blood. These receptors came from a human donor in a cohort sampled during active COVID-19.

V and J are TRBV18 and TRBJ1-1; no definite D call. Germline lookup yields CDR1 KGHSH and CDR2 LQKENI. The CDR3 is 13 residues long. Trimming took 6 bases from V and 2 from J, leaving 10 bases between them. CDR3 protein: CASSSGVNTEAFF. In nucleotides, the CDR3 is TGTGCCAGCTCTTCGGGAGTTAACACTGAAGCTTTCTTT.

The chain carries TRBV3-1 (or the pseudogene TRBV3-2) and TRBJ2-2, with 8 bases that match TRBD2. The ends lost 3 bases at V and 0 bases at J; junction bases unmatched: 3. The CDR3 runs to 16 residues. Germline V CDR1 and CDR2: LGHDT, YNNKEL (reference sequence). The CDR3 DNA follows: TGTGCCAGCAGCCAGGTTAGCGGGACGAACACCGGGGAGCTGTTTTTT. It translates to CASSQVSGTNTGELFF.

This chain uses TRBV19 with TRBJ2-3, with 7 bases lining up with TRBD2. Looked up from germline, CDR1 is LNHDA and CDR2 is SQIVND (reference sequence). The CDR3 has 16 amino acids. Germline trimming cut 3 bases from V and 0 bases from J; bases unmatched to any gene: 6. CDR3 DNA sequence: TGTGCCAGTAGTATCTGGGGGGAGGGAAGCACAGATACGCAGTATTTT. The encoded protein is CASSIWGEGSTDTQYF.

This chain links TRBV5-1 with TRBJ1-4; 8 bases fit TRBD1. Germline-derived CDR1 and CDR2 are SGHRS and YFSETQ. The length of the CDR3 is 15 residues. The trim removed 4 bases at V and 6 bases at J, leaving 8 bases unmatched. This CDR3 reads CASSGQGAGDEKLFF. The CDR3, as DNA: TGCGCCAGCAGCGGGCAGGGGGCTGGCGATGAAAAACTGTTTTTT.

The genes are TRBV24-1 and TRBJ2-3; no firm D call. Trimming pared 3 bases from V and 1 base from J, leaving 10 bases between. Germline V gene sequence: CDR1 KGHDR, CDR2 SFDVKD. The CDR3 covers 15 residues. The CDR3 DNA is TGTGCCACCAGTGATAATCTAGGCCGCACAGATACGCAGTATTTT. This translates into CATSDNLGRTDTQYF.

This chain connects TRBV9 to TRBJ1-2; TRBD1 agrees at 8 bases. CDR3 length equals 18 residues. Losses at the gene ends were 1 base for V and 0 bases for J; bases not matched to a gene: 11. CDR1 and CDR2 from the germline V gene are SGDLS and YYNGEE. CDR3 in amino acids: CASSVFPGQADPNYGYTF. Here the CDR3 DNA reads TGTGCCAGCAGCGTATTTCCGGGACAGGCTGATCCTAACTATGGCTACACCTTC.

The rearrangement uses TRBV4-3 and TRBJ1-1; D not certain. Trimming removed 0 bases from V and 1 base from J, with 9 bases in between. CDR1 and CDR2 (germline): LGHNA, YSLEER. The length of the CDR3 is 15 residues. As DNA, the CDR3 is TGCGCCAGCAGCCAAGAGTTGGGCGCGAACACTGAAGCTTTCTTT. Translating it yields CASSQELGANTEAFF.

The V gene is TRBV9, the J gene TRBJ2-2; the match to TRBD2 covers 13 bases. After removal of 3 bases from V and 7 bases from J, the junction contained 9 bases not matched to a gene. CDR3 length: 17 amino acids. Germline V CDR1 and CDR2: SGDLS, YYNGEE. The CDR3 sequence is CASSAGGLAGLGGELFF. In DNA, the CDR3 is TGTGCCAGCAGCGCAGGGGGACTAGCGGGATTAGGCGGGGAGCTGTTTTTT.

This chain uses TRBV7-3 with TRBJ2-1; 7 nucleotides line up with TRBD2. Germline lookup yields CDR1 SGHTA and CDR2 FQGTGA. CDR3 length equals 16 residues. J was trimmed by 4 bases and V by 1 base; bases with no gene match: 7. The CDR3 DNA follows: TGTGCCAGCAGCTTAAATGGGCCAGCGGGGTACAATGAGCAGTTCTTC. It is translated as CASSLNGPAGYNEQFF.

The V and J genes are TRBV19 and TRBJ2-2; a possible D gene is TRBD1 (6 bases). Trimming stripped 5 bases from V and 3 bases from J, with 16 bases between. The CDR3 contains 16 residues. Germline loops: CDR1 LNHDA, CDR2 SQIVND (reference sequence). CDR3 coding DNA: TGTGCCAGTAGTCTCCAGGGACATAGGGACACCGGGGAGCTGTTTTTT. Its translation is CASSLQGHRDTGELFF.

This chain links TRBV11-2 with TRBJ2-4; no firm D call. CDR1 SGHAT and CDR2 FQNNGV come from the germline V gene. The V and J ends lost 2 bases and 6 bases respectively, with 5 bases between them. The CDR3 is 12 residues long. The CDR3 loop is CASSLTTNIQYF. CDR3 bases: TGTGCCAGCAGCTTAACTACAAACATTCAGTACTTC.

CDR3 residues: CASEGLTSYNEQFF. The CDR3 nucleotides are TGTGCCAGCGAAGGACTAACCTCCTACAATGAGCAGTTCTTC. The chain has TRBV7-9 and TRBJ2-1; D possibly corresponds to TRBD2 (6 bases). CDR3 length: 14 amino acids. V shed 8 bases and J shed 0 bases, with 11 bases lying between them. CDR1 and CDR2 from the germline V gene are SEHNR and FQNEAQ (reference sequence).

The chain employs TRBV28 and TRBJ2-7; no clear D. V was trimmed by 2 bases and J by 4 bases, leaving 12 bases between them. The CDR3 covers 14 residues. Germline CDR1 is MDHEN and CDR2 is SYDVKM. CDR3 in DNA: TGTGCCAGCAGTTTAGGGCCCCCCGCGTACGAGCAGTACGTC. This translates into CASSLGPPAYEQYV.

The chain employs TRBV24-1 and TRBJ2-1, with 10 bases aligning to TRBD2. Trimming removed 4 bases from V and 6 bases from J; junction bases left unmatched: 8. Looked up from germline, CDR1 is KGHDR and CDR2 is SFDVKD. The CDR3 contains 16 residues. The CDR3 nucleotides are TGTGCCACCAGTGAGCGTTTAGCGGGAGGTGGCAATGAGCAGTTCTTC. Its protein product is CATSERLAGGGNEQFF.

The chain combines TRBV7-2 with TRBJ1-2; 7 bases line up with TRBD1. The CDR3 covers 13 residues. CDR1 SGHTA and CDR2 FQGNSA come from the germline V gene. Losses at the gene ends were 5 bases for V and 4 bases for J; bases not matched to a gene: 4. Here the CDR3 reads CASSPTGFYGYTF. The CDR3 DNA follows: TGTGCCAGCAGCCCGACAGGGTTCTATGGCTACACCTTC.

This clone was recorded a few times. The chain is built from TRBV6-2 or TRBV6-3 and TRBJ1-1; 7 nucleotides agree with TRBD1. The CDR3 loop spans 16 amino acids. Germline CDR1 and CDR2: MNHEY and SVGEGT. J was trimmed by 1 base and V by 6 bases; bases with no gene match: 11. CDR3 nucleotides: TGTGCCAGCAGCCCTAACAGGGGATGGGCGAACACTGAAGCTTTCTTT. It codes for CASSPNRGWANTEAFF.

CDR3 DNA: TGTGCCAGCAGTGAGGTCAGCTCCTACAATGAGCAGTTCTTC. Protein sequence: CASSEVSSYNEQFF. The chain has TRBV28 and TRBJ2-1; unclear D gene. The CDR3 covers 14 residues. Germline V gene data show CDR1 as MDHEN and CDR2 as SYDVKM. V was pared by 5 bases and J by 0 bases, with 8 bases between.

The chain carries TRBV10-3 and TRBJ1-2; tentatively, D is TRBD1 (6 bases). Per germline, CDR1 ENHRY and CDR2 SYGVKD. Deletions cut 5 bases from V and 2 bases from J, with 15 bases between. CDR3 length: 15 residues. In DNA, the CDR3 is TGTGCCATCAGTAATGAGCAGGGGACAAACTATGGCTACACCTTC. It encodes CAISNEQGTNYGYTF.

With respect to this clone: The same CDR3 also results from other DNA sequences found in this sample. This chain joins TRBV18 and TRBJ1-1, with no clear D. CDR1 is KGHSH and CDR2 is LQKENI in the germline V gene. CDR3 length: 13 amino acids. Trimming removed 3 bases at V and 1 base at J, with 6 bases between. The CDR3 region has the DNA TGTGCCAGCTCACCTCCAGGGAACACTGAAGCTTTCTTT. Translating gives CASSPPGNTEAFF.

J is TRBJ2-2 and V is TRBV3-1 (or the pseudogene TRBV3-2); 10 bases agree with TRBD2. In germline, CDR1 is LGHDT, CDR2 YNNKEL (reference sequence). The CDR3 consists of 16 residues. With V trimmed by 3 bases and J by 6 bases, 7 bases remained unmatched. DNA for the CDR3: TGTGCCAGCAGCCAGGAAGCGGGGGGGGTCGCCGGGGAGCTGTTTTTT. It is translated as CASSQEAGGVAGELFF.

The chain uses TRBV6-5 and TRBJ1-4, with 7 positions matching TRBD1. The CDR3 runs 14 residues. V lost 6 bases to trimming and J lost 3 bases; unmatched junction nucleotides: 4. CDR1 and CDR2 from the germline V gene are MNHEY and SVGAGI. The CDR3 DNA sequence: TGTGCCAGCAGACCCGACAGGGCTAATGAAAAACTGTTTTTT. It encodes CASRPDRANEKLFF.

Only one count was recorded for this clone. The chain uses TRBV9 and TRBJ1-5; D call uncertain. With 3 bases removed from V and 1 base from J, the gap between germline ends came to 17 bases. The CDR3 is 17 amino acids. Per germline, CDR1 SGDLS and CDR2 YYNGEE. The CDR3 DNA sequence: TGTGCCAGCAGCGCAGCGGTGGGCCAGGCCAGCAATCAGCCCCAGCATTTT. Protein: CASSAAVGQASNQPQHF.

CDR3 in DNA: TGTGCCAGCAGCCACCGTAGCTCCTACAATGAGCAGTTCTTC. Its translation is CASSHRSSYNEQFF. The chain combines TRBV7-2 with TRBJ2-1; D not resolved. CDR1 is SGHTA, CDR2 FQGNSA, per germline. The V gene lost 5 bases and the J gene lost 0 bases, with 8 bases spanning the gap. The length of the CDR3 is 14 residues.

This clone was recorded only once. The CDR3 DNA reads as TGTGCCAGCAGCTTCTCACAGGATTCACCCCTCCACTTT. Protein: CASSFSQDSPLHF. The chain uses TRBV7-9 and TRBJ1-6; perhaps TRBD1 as D (5 bases). Trimming removed 3 bases at V and 8 bases at J, with 8 bases between. Germline CDR1 reads SEHNR; CDR2 reads FQNEAQ (reference sequence). CDR3 length equals 13 residues.

The rearrangement joins TRBV11-2 to TRBJ2-3; 14 nucleotides match TRBD2. The CDR3 is 16 amino acids. Germline loops: CDR1 SGHAT, CDR2 FQNNGV. Trimming took 3 bases from V and 6 from J; bases not matched to a gene: 5. The CDR3, as DNA: TGTGCCAGCAGCTTGGGACTAGCGGGAGAGGCTGATACGCAGTATTTT. Protein product: CASSLGLAGEADTQYF.